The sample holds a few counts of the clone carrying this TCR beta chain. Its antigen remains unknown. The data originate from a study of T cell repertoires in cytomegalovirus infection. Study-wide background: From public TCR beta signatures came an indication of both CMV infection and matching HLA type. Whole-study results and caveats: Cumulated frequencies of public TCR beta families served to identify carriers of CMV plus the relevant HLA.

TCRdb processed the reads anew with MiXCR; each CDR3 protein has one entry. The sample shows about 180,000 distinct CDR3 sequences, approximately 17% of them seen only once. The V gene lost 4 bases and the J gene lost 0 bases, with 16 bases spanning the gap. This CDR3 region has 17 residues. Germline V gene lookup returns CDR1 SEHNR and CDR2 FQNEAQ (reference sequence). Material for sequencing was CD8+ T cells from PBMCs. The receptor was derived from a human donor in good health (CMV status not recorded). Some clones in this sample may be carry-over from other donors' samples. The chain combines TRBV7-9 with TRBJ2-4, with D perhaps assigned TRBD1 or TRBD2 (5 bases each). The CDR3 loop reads CASSSIRDVVAKNIQYF. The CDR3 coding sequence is TGTGCCAGCAGCTCGATACGGGACGTAGTAGCCAAAAACATTCAGTACTTC. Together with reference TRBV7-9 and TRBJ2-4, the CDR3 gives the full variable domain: DTGVSQNPRHKITKRGQNVTFRCDPISEHNRLYWYRQTLGQGPEFLTYFQNEAQLEKSRLLSDRFSAERPKGSFSTLEIQRTEQGDSAMYLCASSSIRDVVAKNIQYFGAGTRLSVL.